This entry lists 32 T cell receptor beta chains sequenced from one sample in a study of vaccination and CD4 T cells after COVID-19. These receptors lack a known antigen. The treatment is: roughly ten-day PBMC culture with coronavirus spike peptide pools or control peptides (ViraFEST assay). With the Oncomine TCR Beta short-read assay, DNA from cultured CD4+ T cells was sequenced. TCRdb recomputed calls from the PCR reads with MiXCR, one row per CDR3 protein. Of approximately 24,000 distinct CDR3 sequences listed, about 40% are singletons. The sequencing input was CD4+ T cells from blood, cultured in vitro. These receptor sequences come from a human donor who had recovered from COVID-19.

The chain joins TRBV4-2 to TRBJ2-4; D gene uncertain. Looked up from germline, CDR1 is LGHNA and CDR2 is YNFKEQ. V lost 1 base to trimming and J lost 0 bases, with 7 bases between them. The CDR3 loop spans 15 amino acids. The CDR3 here is CASSQVEIAKNIQYF. CDR3 sequence (DNA): TGTGCCAGCAGCCAAGTAGAAATAGCCAAAAACATTCAGTACTTC.

The V and J genes are TRBV10-3 and TRBJ2-3; 8 bases line up with TRBD2. CDR1 and CDR2 (germline): ENHRY, SYGVKD. Trimming cost V 10 bases and J 8 bases; bases outside gene matches: 17. This CDR3 has 15 amino acids. CDR3 sequence: CATQTRGAGAGTQYF. The CDR3 nucleotides are TGTGCCACCCAAACGCGCGGAGCGGGGGCGGGTACGCAGTATTTT.

This clonotype was detected only a few times. The genes are TRBV12-3 or TRBV12-4 and TRBJ1-5; 8 positions match TRBD1. V trimming: 6 bases; J trimming: 8 bases; junction bases outside the gene matches: 9. The CDR3 totals 14 residues. The CDR3 region has the DNA TGTGCCAGCAGACTACAGGGGGAGCGGGAGCCCCAGCATTTT. This encodes CASRLQGEREPQHF.

DNA for the CDR3: TGCAGTGCACCCGACAGGGTGAAGGGAAACACCATATATTTT. It encodes CSAPDRVKGNTIYF. The chain carries TRBV20-1 and TRBJ1-3, with TRBD1 matching over 7 bases. Losses at the gene ends were 6 bases for V and 4 bases for J; bases not matched to a gene: 9. The CDR3 extends over 14 amino acids. CDR1 DFQATT and CDR2 SNEGSKA come from the germline V gene (reference sequence).

This clonotype was seen once. This sequence joins TRBV4-1 and TRBJ2-2; no clear D. Trimming stripped 1 base from V and 0 bases from J, with 9 bases between. The germline gives CDR1 MGHRA, CDR2 YSYEKL. There are 16 residues in the CDR3. The chain's CDR3 is CASSQVGFANTGELFF. CDR3 nucleotide sequence: TGCGCCAGCAGCCAAGTCGGATTCGCGAACACCGGGGAGCTGTTTTTT.

The V and J genes are TRBV12-3 or TRBV12-4 and TRBJ2-2, with D maybe TRBD2 (6 bases). There are 13 residues in the CDR3. Trimming took off 11 bases at V and 0 bases at J, with 10 bases between the two ends. The CDR3 nucleotides are TGTGCCTCGGGGGACGCGAACACCGGGGAGCTGTTTTTT. Its translation: CASGDANTGELFF.

The chain couples TRBV11-2 to TRBJ2-3; tentatively, D is TRBD1 or TRBD2 (5 bases each). Germline CDR1 and CDR2: SGHAT and FQNNGV. This CDR3 contains 15 residues. The V end was cut by 1 base, the J end by 6 bases, with 14 bases between. DNA for the CDR3: TGTGCCAGCAGCTTAGGATCCACGGGGCCGGATACGCAGTATTTT. This translates into CASSLGSTGPDTQYF.

This clonotype was observed a few times. This chain links TRBV11-3 with TRBJ1-6; D unresolved. Trimming shortened V by 0 bases and J by 8 bases, and 5 bases separated the two germline ends. The CDR3 is 13 amino acids. Germline loops: CDR1 SGHNT, CDR2 YENEEA. This CDR3 is CASSLDGDSPLHF. In nucleotides, the CDR3 is TGTGCCAGCAGCTTAGATGGGGATTCACCCCTCCACTTT.

This chain uses TRBV15 with TRBJ2-1, with 13 nucleotides matching TRBD2. CDR1 is LNHNV and CDR2 is YYDKDF in the germline V gene (reference sequence). The CDR3 has 16 residues. Losses at the gene ends were 0 bases for V and 6 bases for J; bases not matched to a gene: 2. CDR3 in DNA: TGTGCCACCAGCAGAGATCGGACTAGCGGGAGCAATGAGCAGTTCTTC. It encodes CATSRDRTSGSNEQFF.

This sequence joins TRBV19 and TRBJ2-7; D unclear. The CDR3 is 13 amino acids. The germline V gene encodes CDR1 LNHDA and CDR2 SQIVND (reference sequence). Deletions cut 9 bases from V and 6 bases from J, with 18 bases between. CDR3 bases: TGTGCCAGCCACCACGGCGGCCCGGGCGAGCAGTACTTC. It specifies CASHHGGPGEQYF.

The chain couples TRBV28 to TRBJ2-7, with D possibly being TRBD1 (5 bases). The V gene's germline CDR1 is MDHEN and CDR2 SYDVKM. The V gene lost 2 bases and the J gene lost 4 bases, with 18 bases spanning the gap. This CDR3 has 16 amino acids. The CDR3 DNA reads TGTGCCAGCAGTTTAGTCCTGAGGACACCCGGGTACGAGCAGTACTTC. Protein sequence: CASSLVLRTPGYEQYF.

This clonotype was found a few times. This chain joins TRBV7-9 and TRBJ1-1; no clear D gene. V was trimmed by 2 bases and J by 5 bases, leaving 12 bases between them. The CDR3 covers 14 residues. The germline V gene has CDR1 SEHNR and CDR2 FQNEAQ (reference sequence). CDR3 loop: CASSLYQIRTEAFF. CDR3 sequence (DNA): TGTGCCAGCAGCTTATACCAGATTCGAACTGAAGCTTTCTTT.

This clonotype has just a few counts. This chain uses TRBV2 with TRBJ1-4; 8 nucleotides agree with TRBD1. Germline loops: CDR1 SNHLY, CDR2 FYNNEI. V was pared by 7 bases and J by 14 bases, with 6 bases of the junction left unmatched. The CDR3 length is 11 residues. CDR3 residues: CASTGNRGLFF. In DNA, the CDR3 is TGTGCCAGCACGGGGAACAGGGGGCTGTTTTTT. Full variable domain (outside the CDR3, taken from reference TRBV2 and TRBJ1-4): EPEVTQTPSHQVTQMGQEVILRCVPISNHLYFYWYRQILGQKVEFLVSFYNNEISEKSEIFDDQFSVERPDGSNFTLKIRSTKLEDSAMYFCASTGNRGLFFGSGTQLSVL.

The V and J genes are TRBV10-3 and TRBJ2-5; no clear D. The CDR3 extends over 13 amino acids. Deletions cut 5 bases from V and 3 bases from J, with 10 bases between. Germline CDR1 ENHRY, CDR2 SYGVKD. The CDR3: CAISSGLKETQYF. The CDR3 DNA sequence: TGTGCCATCAGTTCTGGGCTAAAAGAGACCCAGTACTTC.

This clonotype appeared a few times. V gene TRBV29-1 combines with J gene TRBJ2-6, with D perhaps matching TRBD1 (5 bases). Germline values: CDR1 SQVTM, CDR2 ANQGSEA. The CDR3 is made up of 15 amino acids. Between the trimmed V and J ends, which lost 5 bases and 1 base, there was a span of 12 bases. The CDR3 nucleotides read TGCAGCGTTATGTCAGGGCAATCTGGGGCCAACGTCCTGACTTTC. This translates into CSVMSGQSGANVLTF.

This chain connects TRBV12-3 or TRBV12-4 to TRBJ2-5; TRBD2 aligns across 7 bases. V lost 3 bases, J lost 5 bases, and 9 bases stayed unmatched. The CDR3 is made up of 15 amino acids. The CDR3 here is CASSFAGRRMETQYF. The DNA for the CDR3 is TGTGCCAGCAGTTTTGCCGGGAGGAGAATGGAGACCCAGTACTTC.

The rearrangement uses TRBV19 and TRBJ2-7; 9 positions match TRBD1. The CDR3 covers 15 residues. CDR1 and CDR2 (germline): LNHDA, SQIVND (reference sequence). V was clipped by 3 bases and J by 1 base; unmatched bases: 4. CDR3 region: CASSITQGASYEQYF. The CDR3 bases are TGTGCCAGTAGTATCACACAGGGGGCTTCCTACGAGCAGTACTTC.

This sequence joins TRBV18 and TRBJ2-7; 7 nucleotides align to TRBD2. The V and J ends lost 3 bases and 1 base, in that order; junction bases with no gene match: 6. The germline CDR1 and CDR2 sequences are KGHSH and LQKENI. The CDR3 sequence is 15 residues long. CDR3 in DNA: TGTGCCAGCTCACCTAGGGCTAGCGGTTCCTACGAGCAGTACTTC. Translation: CASSPRASGSYEQYF. The full variable domain, its missing parts supplied by reference TRBV18 and TRBJ2-7, is NAGVMQNPRHLVRRRGQEARLRCSPMKGHSHVYWYRQLPEEGLKFMVYLQKENIIDESGMPKERFSAEFPKEGPSILRIQQVVRGDSAAYFCASSPRASGSYEQYFGPGTRLTVT.

J is TRBJ2-2 and V is TRBV18; D possibly corresponds to TRBD1 (6 bases). Germline CDR1 KGHSH, CDR2 LQKENI. V was cut by 3 bases and J by 13 bases, with 12 bases left in between. The CDR3 runs to 12 residues. The CDR3 region is CASSPGGETLFF. Written as DNA, the CDR3 is TGTGCCAGCTCACCTGGGGGCGAAACGCTGTTTTTT. The whole variable domain, remainder taken from reference TRBV18 and TRBJ2-2, is NAGVMQNPRHLVRRRGQEARLRCSPMKGHSHVYWYRQLPEEGLKFMVYLQKENIIDESGMPKERFSAEFPKEGPSILRIQQVVRGDSAAYFCASSPGGETLFFGEGSRLTVL.

This rearrangement joins TRBV12-3 or TRBV12-4 to TRBJ2-4; D is possibly TRBD1 (6 bases). V was cut by 6 bases and J by 9 bases, with 18 bases left in between. This CDR3 spans 14 amino acids. CDR3 nucleotide sequence: TGTGCCAGCAGCCCGGGACGGCGCAGGGGCATTCAGTACTTC. Translating gives CASSPGRRRGIQYF.

V usage is TRBV4-3 and J usage is TRBJ2-3; 11 nucleotides line up with TRBD2. V lost 4 bases to trimming and J lost 5 bases; unmatched junction nucleotides: 23. Germline CDR1 reads LGHNA; CDR2 reads YSLEER. The CDR3 is 21 amino acids. DNA of the CDR3: TGCGCCAGCAGCCTCAAGATCTCGAGACTAGCGGGATCGGGTAAAGAAGATACGCAGTATTTT. It specifies CASSLKISRLAGSGKEDTQYF.

This clonotype occurred a few times. The rearrangement uses TRBV24-1 and TRBJ2-2; D is uncertain. CDR3 length: 15 amino acids. Germline CDR1 KGHDR, CDR2 SFDVKD. Trimming took 0 bases from V and 1 from J, leaving 5 bases between them. CDR3 coding DNA: TGTGCCACCAGTGATTTGACAGAGAACACCGGGGAGCTGTTTTTT. It codes for CATSDLTENTGELFF.

This clonotype has only a few counts. V and J are TRBV7-2 and TRBJ2-1; 8 positions agree with TRBD1. V dropped 3 bases and J dropped 6; count of bases not matched to a gene: 7. The CDR3 length is 15 residues. CDR1 and CDR2 (germline): SGHTA, FQGNSA. The CDR3 coding sequence is TGTGCCAGCAGCTTCACTAGTGACAGGGGCAATGAGCAGTTCTTC. It yields the protein CASSFTSDRGNEQFF.

There are a few counts of this clonotype. The V call is TRBV20-1, the J call TRBJ2-5; D gene uncertain. Germline V CDR1 and CDR2: DFQATT, SNEGSKA (reference sequence). V lost 6 bases, J lost 9 bases, and 26 bases lay in between. The CDR3 is 15 amino acids. CDR3 sequence reads: CSATDWAVHPSPQYF. Here the CDR3 DNA reads TGCAGTGCAACAGACTGGGCGGTCCACCCGAGTCCCCAGTACTTC.

This rearrangement joins TRBV2 to TRBJ2-5; D is possibly TRBD2 (6 bases). CDR3 length: 15 residues. V gave up 3 bases and J gave up 5 bases, with 16 bases separating them. The germline gives CDR1 SNHLY, CDR2 FYNNEI. The CDR3 region has the DNA TGTGCCAGCAGTGATTCGGCGCGGGATGGGGAGACCCAGTACTTC. The encoded protein is CASSDSARDGETQYF. The whole variable domain, remainder taken from reference TRBV2 and TRBJ2-5, is EPEVTQTPSHQVTQMGQEVILRCVPISNHLYFYWYRQILGQKVEFLVSFYNNEISEKSEIFDDQFSVERPDGSNFTLKIRSTKLEDSAMYFCASSDSARDGETQYFGPGTRLLVL.

This chain joins TRBV6-1 and TRBJ1-1; 11 bases agree with TRBD1. The germline gives CDR1 MNHNS, CDR2 SASEGT. The CDR3 length is 18 residues. The junction had 14 bases not matched to a gene; V was cut back by 7 bases and J by 1 base. CDR3: CASTASRTGGARNTEAFF. CDR3 nucleotides: TGTGCCAGCACCGCGTCCAGGACAGGGGGCGCGCGGAACACTGAAGCTTTCTTT.

The chain uses TRBV7-9 and TRBJ2-5; 7 nucleotides line up with TRBD2. V shed 5 bases, J shed 2 bases, and the junction held 8 bases outside the gene matches. Germline V CDR1 and CDR2: SEHNR, FQNEAQ (reference sequence). CDR3 length: 15 residues. The CDR3 nucleotides read TGTGCCAGCAGCCCGGGGGGTACGAAGCAAGAGACCCAGTACTTC. This translates into CASSPGGTKQETQYF.

The J gene is TRBJ2-7, the V gene TRBV11-3, with D tentatively TRBD2 (6 bases). Germline V CDR1 and CDR2: SGHNT, YENEEA. V dropped 3 bases and J dropped 5 bases, with 17 bases sitting between them. The CDR3 runs to 15 residues. Here the CDR3 DNA reads TGTGCCAGCAGCTTGATGGAGGGGCCCGTCCACGAGCAGTACTTC. Encoded protein: CASSLMEGPVHEQYF.

The chain links TRBV29-1 to TRBJ1-1; 8 nucleotides agree with TRBD1. Unmatched junction bases numbered 2, after V lost 3 bases and J lost 5 bases. This CDR3 region has 12 residues. CDR1 and CDR2 (germline): SQVTM, ANQGSEA. This chain's CDR3 is CSVDRGLTEAFF. CDR3 sequence (DNA): TGCAGCGTTGACAGGGGGCTTACTGAAGCTTTCTTT.

V usage is TRBV11-3 and J usage is TRBJ2-5; D remains ambiguous. The CDR3 sequence is 11 residues long. Trimming left V 5 bases short and J 5 bases short, with 6 bases between. Germline CDR1 is SGHNT and CDR2 is YENEEA. The CDR3 spells CASSKKETQYF. In nucleotides, the CDR3 is TGTGCCAGCAGCAAAAAGGAGACCCAGTACTTC.

The sample holds a few counts of this clonotype. The J gene is TRBJ2-1, the V gene TRBV19, with D unclear. CDR3 size: 14 residues. The ends were cut back, 5 bases at V and 5 bases at J, with 13 bases in the middle. Germline lookup yields CDR1 LNHDA and CDR2 SQIVND (reference sequence). This CDR3 is CASSPRVADNEQFF. The CDR3 DNA follows: TGTGCCAGTAGTCCAAGGGTTGCCGACAATGAGCAGTTCTTC.

This chain connects TRBV10-3 to TRBJ1-2; D gene uncertain. Germline V CDR1 and CDR2: ENHRY, SYGVKD. The CDR3 has 12 amino acids. The V end was cut by 2 bases, the J end by 5 bases, with 6 bases between. The chain's CDR3 is CAISEGFYGYTF. CDR3 in DNA: TGTGCCATCAGTGAGGGATTTTATGGCTACACCTTC.